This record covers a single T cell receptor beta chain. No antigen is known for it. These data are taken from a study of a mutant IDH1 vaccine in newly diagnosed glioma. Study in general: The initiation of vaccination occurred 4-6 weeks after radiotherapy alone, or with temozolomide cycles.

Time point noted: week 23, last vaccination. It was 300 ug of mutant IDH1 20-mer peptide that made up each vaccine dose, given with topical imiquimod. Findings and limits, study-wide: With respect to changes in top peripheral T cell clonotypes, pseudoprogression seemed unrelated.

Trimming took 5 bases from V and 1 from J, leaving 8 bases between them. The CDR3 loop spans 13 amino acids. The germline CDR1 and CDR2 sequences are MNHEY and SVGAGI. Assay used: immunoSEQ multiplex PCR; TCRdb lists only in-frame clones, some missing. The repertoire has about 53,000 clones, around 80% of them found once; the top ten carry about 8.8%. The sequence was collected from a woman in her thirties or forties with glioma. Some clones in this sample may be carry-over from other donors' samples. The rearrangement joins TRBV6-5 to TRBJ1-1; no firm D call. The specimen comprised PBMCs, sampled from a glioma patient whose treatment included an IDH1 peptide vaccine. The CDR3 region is CASSTVWNTEAFF. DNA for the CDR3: TGTGCCAGCAGTACGGTGTGGAACACTGAAGCTTTCTTT.